This T cell receptor beta chain emerged from a study of regulatory T cells in long-lasting Graves disease. Time point denoted: persistent/refractory GD, antithyroid drugs over 5 years with positive TRAb. Making the TCR library involved RNA that had been extracted from PBMCs. Concerning this clonotype: The antigen remains undetermined.

Germline V lookup: CDR1 MDHEN, CDR2 SYDVKM. This CDR3 contains 12 residues. Deletions cut 6 bases from V and 2 bases from J, with 6 bases between. The authors built TCR beta libraries using iRepertoire HTBI primers and Arm-PCR of CDR3 regions. Original analysis: In the combined samples, some 59 TRBV and more than twelve TRBJ segments were identified. TCRdb itself ran the multiplex PCR reads through MiXCR, one entry per CDR3 protein. The V and J calls come from TCRdb's annotation, not from the publication. The sample contains under 500,000 distinct CDR3 sequences, around 20% of which appear only once. The study's findings and limits: With persistent disease, TRBV28, TRBJ1-2 and TRBJ2-5 were the favored segments.

This chain uses TRBV28 with TRBJ2-3; D may match TRBD1 or TRBD2 (5 bases each). The input for sequencing was peripheral blood mononuclear cells (PBMCs), taken when the disease was refractory, from a patient treated with antithyroid drugs. The clonotype comes from a female donor with Graves disease. The CDR3 coding sequence is TGTGCCAGCAGGGGGGACACAGATACGCAGTATTTT. Residues: CASRGDTDTQYF.